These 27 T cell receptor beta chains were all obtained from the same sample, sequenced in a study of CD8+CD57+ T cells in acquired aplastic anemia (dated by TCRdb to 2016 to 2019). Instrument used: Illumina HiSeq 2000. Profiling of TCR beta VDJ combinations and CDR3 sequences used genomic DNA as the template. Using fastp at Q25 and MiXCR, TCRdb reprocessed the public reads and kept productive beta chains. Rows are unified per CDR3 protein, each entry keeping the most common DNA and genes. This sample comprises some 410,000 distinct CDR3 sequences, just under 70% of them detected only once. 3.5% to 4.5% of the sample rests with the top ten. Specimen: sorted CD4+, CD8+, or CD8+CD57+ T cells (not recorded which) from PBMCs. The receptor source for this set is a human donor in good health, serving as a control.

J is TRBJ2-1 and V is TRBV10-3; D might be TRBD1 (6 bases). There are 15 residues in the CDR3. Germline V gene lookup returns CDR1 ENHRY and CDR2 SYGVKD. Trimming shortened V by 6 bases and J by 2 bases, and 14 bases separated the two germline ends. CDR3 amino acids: CAISAGDPAYNEQFF. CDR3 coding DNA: TGTGCCATCAGCGCAGGGGACCCTGCCTACAATGAGCAGTTCTTC.

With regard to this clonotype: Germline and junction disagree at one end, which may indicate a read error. The CDR3: CSSSGREGTYNEQFF. As DNA, the CDR3 is TGTTCCAGCAGCGGGAGGGAGGGCACCTACAATGAGCAGTTCTTC. The genes are TRBV25-1 and TRBJ2-1; 10 nucleotides line up with TRBD2. CDR3 size: 15 residues. From germline, CDR1 is MGHDK and CDR2 SYGVNS.

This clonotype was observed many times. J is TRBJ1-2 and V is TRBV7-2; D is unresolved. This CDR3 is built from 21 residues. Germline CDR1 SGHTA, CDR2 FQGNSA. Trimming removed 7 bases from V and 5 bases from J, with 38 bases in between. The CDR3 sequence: CASNFLSGPGPQTGSNYGYTF. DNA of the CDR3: TGTGCCAGCAACTTTCTAAGCGGTCCAGGTCCTCAGACGGGGTCAAATTATGGCTACACCTTC.

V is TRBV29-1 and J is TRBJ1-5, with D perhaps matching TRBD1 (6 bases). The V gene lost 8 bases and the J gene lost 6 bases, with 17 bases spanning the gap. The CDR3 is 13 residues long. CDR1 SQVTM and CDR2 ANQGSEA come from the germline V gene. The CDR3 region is CSSSDRISQPQHF. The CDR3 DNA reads TGCAGCAGCTCCGACAGGATCAGTCAGCCCCAGCATTTT.

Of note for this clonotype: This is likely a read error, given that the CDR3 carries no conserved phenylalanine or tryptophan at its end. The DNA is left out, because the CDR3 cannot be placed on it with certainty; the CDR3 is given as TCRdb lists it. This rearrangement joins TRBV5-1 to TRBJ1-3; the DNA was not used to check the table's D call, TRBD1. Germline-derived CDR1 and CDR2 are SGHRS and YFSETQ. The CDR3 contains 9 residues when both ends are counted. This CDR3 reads CASKGQGNT.

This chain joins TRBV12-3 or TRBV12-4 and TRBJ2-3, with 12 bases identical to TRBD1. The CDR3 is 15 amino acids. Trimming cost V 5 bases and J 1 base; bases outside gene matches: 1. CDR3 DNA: TGTGCCAGCAGTGGGACAGGGGGCCGCACAGATACGCAGTATTTT. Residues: CASSGTGGRTDTQYF.

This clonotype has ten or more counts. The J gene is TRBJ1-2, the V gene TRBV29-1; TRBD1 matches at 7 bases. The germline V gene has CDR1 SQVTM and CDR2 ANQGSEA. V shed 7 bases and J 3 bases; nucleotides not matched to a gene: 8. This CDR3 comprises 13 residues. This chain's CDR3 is CSALTGSYYGYTF. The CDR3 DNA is TGCAGCGCTCTGACAGGGTCGTACTATGGCTACACCTTC. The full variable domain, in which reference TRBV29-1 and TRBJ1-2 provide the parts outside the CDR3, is SAVISQKPSRDICQRGTSLTIQCQVDSQVTMMFWYRQQPGQSLTLIATANQGSEATYESGFVIDKFPISRPNLTFSTLTVSNMSPEDSSIYLCSALTGSYYGYTFGSGTRLTVV.

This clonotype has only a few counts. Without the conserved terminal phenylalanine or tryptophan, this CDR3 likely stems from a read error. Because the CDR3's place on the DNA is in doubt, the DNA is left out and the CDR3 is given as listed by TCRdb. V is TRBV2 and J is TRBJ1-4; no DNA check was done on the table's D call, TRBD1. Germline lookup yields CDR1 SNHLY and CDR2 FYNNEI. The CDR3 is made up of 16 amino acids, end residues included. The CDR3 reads CASAGTGLMNTEAFFG.

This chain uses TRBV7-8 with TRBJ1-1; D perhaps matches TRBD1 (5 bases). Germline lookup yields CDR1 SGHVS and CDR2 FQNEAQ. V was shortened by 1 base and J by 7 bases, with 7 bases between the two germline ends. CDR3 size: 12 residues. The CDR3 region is CASSLGGDEAFF. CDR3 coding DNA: TGTGCCAGCAGCTTAGGGGGGGATGAAGCTTTCTTT.

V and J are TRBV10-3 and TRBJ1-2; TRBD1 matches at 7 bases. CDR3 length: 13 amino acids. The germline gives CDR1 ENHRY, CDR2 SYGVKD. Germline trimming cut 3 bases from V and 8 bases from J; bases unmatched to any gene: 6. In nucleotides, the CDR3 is TGTGCCATCAGTGACCTGGACAGGCGCGGCTACACCTTC. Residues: CAISDLDRRGYTF.

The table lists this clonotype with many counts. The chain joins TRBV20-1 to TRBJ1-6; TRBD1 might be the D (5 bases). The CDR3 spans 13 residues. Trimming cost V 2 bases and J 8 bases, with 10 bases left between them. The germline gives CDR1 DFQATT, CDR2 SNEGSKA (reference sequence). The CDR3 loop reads CSARIRDDSPLHF. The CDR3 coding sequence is TGCAGTGCTAGAATACGGGACGATTCACCCCTCCACTTT.

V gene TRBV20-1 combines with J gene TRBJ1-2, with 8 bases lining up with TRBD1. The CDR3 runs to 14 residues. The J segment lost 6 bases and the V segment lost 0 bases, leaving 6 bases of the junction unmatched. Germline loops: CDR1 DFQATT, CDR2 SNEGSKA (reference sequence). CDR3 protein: CSARDGGQGNGYTF. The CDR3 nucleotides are TGCAGTGCTAGAGATGGAGGACAGGGAAATGGCTACACCTTC.

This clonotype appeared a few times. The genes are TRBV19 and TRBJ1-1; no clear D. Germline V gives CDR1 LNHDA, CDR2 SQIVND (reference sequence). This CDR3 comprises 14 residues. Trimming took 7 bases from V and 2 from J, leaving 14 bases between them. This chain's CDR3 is CASTTRMGNTEAFF. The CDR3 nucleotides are TGTGCCAGTACCACCCGGATGGGCAACACTGAAGCTTTCTTT.

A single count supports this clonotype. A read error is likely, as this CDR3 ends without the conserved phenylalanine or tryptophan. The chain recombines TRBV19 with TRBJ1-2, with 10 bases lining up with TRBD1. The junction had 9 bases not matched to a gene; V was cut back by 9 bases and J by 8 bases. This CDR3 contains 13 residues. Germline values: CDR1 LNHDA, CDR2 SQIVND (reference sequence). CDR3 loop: CASQDDRGLGYTS. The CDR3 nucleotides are TGTGCCAGCCAAGACGACAGGGGGCTAGGCTACACCTCC.

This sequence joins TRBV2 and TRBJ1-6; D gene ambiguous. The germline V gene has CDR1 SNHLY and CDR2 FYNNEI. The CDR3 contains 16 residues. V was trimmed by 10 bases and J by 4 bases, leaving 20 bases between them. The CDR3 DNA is TGTGCCATCCCTTATCCCTCTCGAGGGTATAATTCACCCCTCCACTTT. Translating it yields CAIPYPSRGYNSPLHF.

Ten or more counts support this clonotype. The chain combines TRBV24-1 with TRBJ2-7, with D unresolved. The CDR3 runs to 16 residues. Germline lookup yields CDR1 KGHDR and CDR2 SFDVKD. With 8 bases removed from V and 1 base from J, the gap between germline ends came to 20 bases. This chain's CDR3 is CATKTRAASPSYEQYF. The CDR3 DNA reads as TGTGCCACCAAAACCCGGGCAGCTTCCCCGTCCTACGAGCAGTACTTC.

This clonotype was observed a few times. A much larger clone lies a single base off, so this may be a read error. Here the CDR3 DNA reads TGTGCCAGCAGCCTTACAGGGATGGACACTGAAGCTTTCTTT. Its protein product is CASSLTGMDTEAFF. V and J are TRBV7-9 and TRBJ1-1; a weak D match, TRBD1 (6 bases). Germline CDR1 and CDR2: SEHNR and FQNEAQ (reference sequence). The CDR3 is 14 amino acids. Between the trimmed V and J ends, which lost 5 bases and 3 bases, there was a span of 13 bases.

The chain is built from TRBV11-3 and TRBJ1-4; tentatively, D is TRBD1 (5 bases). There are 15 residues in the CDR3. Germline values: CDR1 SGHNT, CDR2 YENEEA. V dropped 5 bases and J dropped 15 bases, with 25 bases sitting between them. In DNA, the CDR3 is TGTGCCAGCAGCGCAGGGACGTTGGTAAATGAAAACTTGTTTTTT. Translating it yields CASSAGTLVNENLFF.

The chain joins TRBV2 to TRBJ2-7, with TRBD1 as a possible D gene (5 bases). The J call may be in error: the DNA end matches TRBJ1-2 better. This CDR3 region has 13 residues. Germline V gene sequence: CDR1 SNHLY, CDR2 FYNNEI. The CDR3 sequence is CASSHGRVYEYTF. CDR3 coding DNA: TGTGCCAGCAGCCACGGCAGGGTGTACGAGTACACCTTC.

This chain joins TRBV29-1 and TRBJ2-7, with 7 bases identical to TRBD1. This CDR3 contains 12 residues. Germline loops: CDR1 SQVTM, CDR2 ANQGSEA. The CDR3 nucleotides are TGCAGGGCAAACAGGGGCTCTTGGGAGCAGTACTTC. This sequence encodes CRANRGSWEQYF.

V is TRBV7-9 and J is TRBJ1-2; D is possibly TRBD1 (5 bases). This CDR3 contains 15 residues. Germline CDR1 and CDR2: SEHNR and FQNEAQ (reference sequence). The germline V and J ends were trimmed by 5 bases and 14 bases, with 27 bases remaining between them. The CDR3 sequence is CASSPGASSTYGRTF. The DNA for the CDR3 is TGTGCCAGCAGCCCCGGGGCGAGCAGTACTTATGGCCGGACCTTC.

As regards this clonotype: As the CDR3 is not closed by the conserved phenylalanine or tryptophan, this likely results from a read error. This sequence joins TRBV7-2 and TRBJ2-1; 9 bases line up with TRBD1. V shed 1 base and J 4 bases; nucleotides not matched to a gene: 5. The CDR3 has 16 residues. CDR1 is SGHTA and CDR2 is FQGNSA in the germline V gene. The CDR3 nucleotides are TGTGCCAGCAGCTTAGTAGCTGGACAGGGGTACAATGAGCAGTTCATC. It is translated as CASSLVAGQGYNEQFI.

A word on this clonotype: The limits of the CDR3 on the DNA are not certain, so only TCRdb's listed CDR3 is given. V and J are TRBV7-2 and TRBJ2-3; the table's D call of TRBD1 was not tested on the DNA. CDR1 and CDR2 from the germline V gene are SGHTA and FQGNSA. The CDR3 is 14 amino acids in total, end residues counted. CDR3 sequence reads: CASSLDRGRTPSVF.

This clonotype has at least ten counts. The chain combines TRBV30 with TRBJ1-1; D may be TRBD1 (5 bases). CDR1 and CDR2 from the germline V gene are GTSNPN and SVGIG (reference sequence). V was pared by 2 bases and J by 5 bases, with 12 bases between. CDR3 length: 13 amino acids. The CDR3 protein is CAWSSDSLTEAFF. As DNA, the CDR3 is TGTGCCTGGAGTTCCGACAGTTTAACTGAAGCTTTCTTT.

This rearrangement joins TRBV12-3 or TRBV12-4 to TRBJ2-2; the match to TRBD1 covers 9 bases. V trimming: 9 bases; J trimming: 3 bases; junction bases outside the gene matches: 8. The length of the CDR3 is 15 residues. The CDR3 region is CARKPGQGDTGELFF. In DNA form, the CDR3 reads TGTGCCAGAAAGCCGGGACAGGGTGACACCGGGGAGCTGTTTTTT.

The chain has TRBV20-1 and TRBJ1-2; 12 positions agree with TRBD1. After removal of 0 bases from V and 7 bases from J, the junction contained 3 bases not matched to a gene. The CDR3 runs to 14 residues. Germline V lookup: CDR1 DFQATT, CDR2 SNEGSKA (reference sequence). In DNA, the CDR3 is TGCAGTGCTAGAGATGGGGGACAGGGGGCTGGCTACACCTTC. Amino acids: CSARDGGQGAGYTF.

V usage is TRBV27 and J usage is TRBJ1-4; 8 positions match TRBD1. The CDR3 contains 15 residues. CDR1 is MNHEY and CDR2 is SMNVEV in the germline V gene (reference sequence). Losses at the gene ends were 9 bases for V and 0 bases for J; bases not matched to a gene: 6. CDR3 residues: CARDRGPTTNEKLFF. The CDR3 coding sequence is TGTGCCAGAGACAGGGGCCCGACAACTAATGAAAAACTGTTTTTT.